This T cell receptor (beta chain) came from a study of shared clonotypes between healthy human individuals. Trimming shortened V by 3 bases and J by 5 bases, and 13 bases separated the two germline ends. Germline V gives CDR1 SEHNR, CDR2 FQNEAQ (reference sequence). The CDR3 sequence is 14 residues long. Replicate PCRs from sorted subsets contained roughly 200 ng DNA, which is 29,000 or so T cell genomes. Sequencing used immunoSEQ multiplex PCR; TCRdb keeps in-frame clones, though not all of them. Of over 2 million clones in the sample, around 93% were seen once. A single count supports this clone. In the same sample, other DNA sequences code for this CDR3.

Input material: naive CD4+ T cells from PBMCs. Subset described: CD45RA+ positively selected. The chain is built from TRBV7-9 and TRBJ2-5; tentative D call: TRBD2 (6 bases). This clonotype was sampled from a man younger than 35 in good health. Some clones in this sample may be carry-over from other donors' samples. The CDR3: CASSLEGRRETQYF. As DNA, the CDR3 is TGTGCCAGCAGCTTGGAGGGCCGGAGGGAGACCCAGTACTTC.